This TCR beta chain comes out of a study of T cell repertoires in cytomegalovirus infection. TCRdb reprocessed the reads with MiXCR, giving one entry per CDR3 protein. Among roughly 100,000 distinct CDR3 sequences, approximately 17% were seen once, and the ten largest hold more than 7%. The CDR3 is 13 residues long. From germline, CDR1 is DFQATT and CDR2 SNEGSKA (reference sequence). This clonotype was observed many times. Germline is not matched at one junction end, which may reflect a read error. The TCR comes from a human donor in good health (CMV status not recorded). Some clones in this sample may be carry-over from other donors' samples. The sample comprised PBMCs. The V and J genes are TRBV20-1 and TRBJ2-5; tentatively, D is TRBD1 (6 bases). The CDR3 sequence is CSAPQDRQGTQYF. CDR3 sequence (DNA): TGCAGTGCTCCGCAGGACAGACAAGGGACCCAGTACTTC.